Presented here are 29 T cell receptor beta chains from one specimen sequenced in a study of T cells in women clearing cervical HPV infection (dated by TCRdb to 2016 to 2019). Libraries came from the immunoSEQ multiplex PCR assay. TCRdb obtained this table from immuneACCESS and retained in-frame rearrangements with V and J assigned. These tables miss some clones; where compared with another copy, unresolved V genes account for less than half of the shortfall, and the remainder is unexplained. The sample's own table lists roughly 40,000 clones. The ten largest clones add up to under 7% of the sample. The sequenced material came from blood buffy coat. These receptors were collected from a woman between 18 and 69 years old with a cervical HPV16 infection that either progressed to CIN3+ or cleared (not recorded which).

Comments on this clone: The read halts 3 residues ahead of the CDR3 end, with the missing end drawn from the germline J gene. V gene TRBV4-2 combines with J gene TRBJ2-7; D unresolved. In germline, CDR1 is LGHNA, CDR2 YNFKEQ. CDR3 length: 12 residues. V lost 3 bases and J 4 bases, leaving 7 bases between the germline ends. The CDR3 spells CASSQSVYEQYF. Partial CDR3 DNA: TGTGCCAGCAGCCAGTCCGTATACGAG.

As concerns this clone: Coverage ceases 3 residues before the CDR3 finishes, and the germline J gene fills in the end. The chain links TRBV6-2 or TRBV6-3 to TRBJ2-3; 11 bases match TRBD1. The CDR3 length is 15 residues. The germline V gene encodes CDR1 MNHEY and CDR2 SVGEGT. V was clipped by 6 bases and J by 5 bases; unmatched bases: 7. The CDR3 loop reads CASSRGQGALDTQYF. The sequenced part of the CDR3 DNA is TGTGCCAGCAGCCGCGGACAGGGGGCATTAGATACG.

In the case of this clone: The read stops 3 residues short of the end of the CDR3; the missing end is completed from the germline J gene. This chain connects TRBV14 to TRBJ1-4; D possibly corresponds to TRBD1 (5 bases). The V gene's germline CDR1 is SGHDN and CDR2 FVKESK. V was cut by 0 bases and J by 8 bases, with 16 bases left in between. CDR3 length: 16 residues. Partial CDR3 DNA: TGTGCCAGCAGCCAAGACTCGCCAGGGTCATCGGAAAAA. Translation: CASSQDSPGSSEK. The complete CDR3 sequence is CASSQDSPGSSEKLFF.

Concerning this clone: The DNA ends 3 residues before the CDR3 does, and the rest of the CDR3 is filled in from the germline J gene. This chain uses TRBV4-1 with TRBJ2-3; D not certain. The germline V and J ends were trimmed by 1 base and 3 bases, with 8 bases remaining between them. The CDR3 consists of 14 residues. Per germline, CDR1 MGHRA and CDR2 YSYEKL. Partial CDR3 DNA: TGCGCCAGCAGCCAAGGGAAGGGTACAGATACG. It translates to CASSQGKGTDT. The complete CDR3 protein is CASSQGKGTDTQYF.

CDR3 bases read: TGTGCCAGCAGCCCCGAAGAGACTAGCGGGAGATTCGATGAG. This encodes CASSPEETSGRFDE. The CDR3 in its entirety is CASSPEETSGRFDEQFF. V is TRBV7-3 and J is TRBJ2-1; 12 nucleotides match TRBD2. The read halts 3 residues ahead of the CDR3 end, with the missing end drawn from the germline J gene. Germline trimming cut 5 bases from V and 8 bases from J; bases unmatched to any gene: 13. From germline, CDR1 is SGHTA and CDR2 FQGTGA. CDR3 size: 17 residues.

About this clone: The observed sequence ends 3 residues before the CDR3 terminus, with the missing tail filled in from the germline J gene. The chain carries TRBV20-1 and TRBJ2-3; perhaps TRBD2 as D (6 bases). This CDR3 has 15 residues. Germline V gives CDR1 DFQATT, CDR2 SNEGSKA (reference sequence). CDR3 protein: CSARDLRGNQETQYF. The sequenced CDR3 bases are TGCAGTGCTAGAGATCTGCGGGGTAACCAAGAGACG.

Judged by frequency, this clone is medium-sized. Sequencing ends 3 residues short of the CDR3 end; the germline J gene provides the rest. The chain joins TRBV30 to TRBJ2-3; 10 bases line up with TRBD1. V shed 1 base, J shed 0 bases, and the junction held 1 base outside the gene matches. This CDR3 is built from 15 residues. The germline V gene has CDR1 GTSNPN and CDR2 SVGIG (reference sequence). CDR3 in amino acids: CAWSGTGGSTDTQYF. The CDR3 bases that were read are TGTGCCTGGAGTGGGACAGGGGGTAGCACAGATACG.

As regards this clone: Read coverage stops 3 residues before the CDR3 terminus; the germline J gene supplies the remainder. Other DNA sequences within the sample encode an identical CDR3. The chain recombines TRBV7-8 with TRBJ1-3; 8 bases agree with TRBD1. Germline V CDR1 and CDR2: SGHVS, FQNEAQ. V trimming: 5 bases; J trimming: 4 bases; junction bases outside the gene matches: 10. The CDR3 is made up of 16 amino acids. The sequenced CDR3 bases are TGTGCCAGCAGCCCACGGACAGGGAAGTGGGGAAACACC. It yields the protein CASSPRTGKWGNT. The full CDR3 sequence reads CASSPRTGKWGNTIYF.

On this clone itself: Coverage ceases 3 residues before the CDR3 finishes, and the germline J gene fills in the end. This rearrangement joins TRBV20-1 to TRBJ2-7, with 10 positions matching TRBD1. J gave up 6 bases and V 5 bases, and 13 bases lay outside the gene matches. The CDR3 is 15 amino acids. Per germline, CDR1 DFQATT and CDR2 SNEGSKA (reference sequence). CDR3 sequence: CSAVGQGPQGVEQYF. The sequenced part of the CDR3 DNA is TGCAGTGCTGTGGGACAGGGGCCACAAGGGGTCGAG.

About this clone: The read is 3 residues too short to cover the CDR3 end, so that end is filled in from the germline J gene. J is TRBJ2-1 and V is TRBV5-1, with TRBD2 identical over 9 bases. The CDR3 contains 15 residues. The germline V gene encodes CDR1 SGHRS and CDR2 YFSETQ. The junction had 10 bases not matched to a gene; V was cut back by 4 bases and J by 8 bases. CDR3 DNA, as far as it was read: TGCGCCAGCAGCCCATCGGCTAGCGGGATCTATGAG. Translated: CASSPSASGIYE. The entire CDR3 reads CASSPSASGIYEQFF.

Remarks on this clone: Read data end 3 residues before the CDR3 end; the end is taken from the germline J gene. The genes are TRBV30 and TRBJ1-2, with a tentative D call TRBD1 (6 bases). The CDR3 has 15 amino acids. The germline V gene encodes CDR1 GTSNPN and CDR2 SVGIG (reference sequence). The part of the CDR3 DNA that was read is TGTGCCTGGAGGTTAGGGGGAGGGCCGGTTTACGAC. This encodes CAWRLGGGPVYD. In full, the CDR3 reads CAWRLGGGPVYDYTF.

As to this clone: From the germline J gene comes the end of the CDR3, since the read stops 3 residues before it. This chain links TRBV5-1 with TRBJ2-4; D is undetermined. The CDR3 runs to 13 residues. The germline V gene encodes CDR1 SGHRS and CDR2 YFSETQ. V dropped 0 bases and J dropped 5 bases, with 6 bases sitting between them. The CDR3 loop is CASSLGPENIQYF. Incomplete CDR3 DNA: TGCGCCAGCAGCTTGGGCCCGGAAAACATT.

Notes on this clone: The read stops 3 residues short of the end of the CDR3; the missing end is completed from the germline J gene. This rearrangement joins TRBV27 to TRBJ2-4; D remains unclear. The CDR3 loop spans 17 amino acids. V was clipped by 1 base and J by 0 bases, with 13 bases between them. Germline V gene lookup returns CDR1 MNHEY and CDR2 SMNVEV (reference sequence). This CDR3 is CASSLLKGTLAKNIQYF. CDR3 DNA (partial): TGTGCCAGCAGTTTATTGAAGGGTACCCTAGCCAAAAACATT.

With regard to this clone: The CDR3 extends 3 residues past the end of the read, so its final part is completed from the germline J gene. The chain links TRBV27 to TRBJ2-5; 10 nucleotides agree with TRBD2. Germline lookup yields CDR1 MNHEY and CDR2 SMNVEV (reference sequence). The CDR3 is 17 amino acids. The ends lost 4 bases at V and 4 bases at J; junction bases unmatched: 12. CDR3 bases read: TGTGCCAGCAGTTCACGGACTAGCGGTCCTCCCCGAGAGACC. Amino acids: CASSSRTSGPPRET. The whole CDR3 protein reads CASSSRTSGPPRETQYF.

The sequenced part of the CDR3 DNA is TGTGCCAGCAGTGTCGGGCGGGAGGGCCTGAATGAG. Amino acids: CASSVGREGLNE. The complete CDR3 reads CASSVGREGLNEQFF. The gene calls are TRBV2 and TRBJ2-1; 9 nucleotides align to TRBD2. The read halts 3 residues ahead of the CDR3 end, with the missing end drawn from the germline J gene. CDR3 size: 15 residues. The germline V gene encodes CDR1 SNHLY and CDR2 FYNNEI. Germline trimming cut 4 bases from V and 7 bases from J; bases unmatched to any gene: 8.

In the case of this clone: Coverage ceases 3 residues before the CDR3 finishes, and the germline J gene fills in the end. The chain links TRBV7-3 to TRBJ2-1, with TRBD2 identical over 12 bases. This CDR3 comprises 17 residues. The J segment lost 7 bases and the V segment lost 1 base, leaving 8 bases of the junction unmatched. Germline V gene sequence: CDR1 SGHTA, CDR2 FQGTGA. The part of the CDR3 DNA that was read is TGTGCCAGCAGCTTAAACCCCGGACTAGCGGGAATAAATGAG. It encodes CASSLNPGLAGINE. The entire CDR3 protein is CASSLNPGLAGINEQFF.

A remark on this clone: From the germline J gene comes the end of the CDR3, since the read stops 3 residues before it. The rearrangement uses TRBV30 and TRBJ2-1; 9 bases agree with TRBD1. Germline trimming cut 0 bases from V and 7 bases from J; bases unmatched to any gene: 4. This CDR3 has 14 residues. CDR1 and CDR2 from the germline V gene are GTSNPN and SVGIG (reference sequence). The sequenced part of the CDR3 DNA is TGTGCCTGGAGTGTTCTGGGGACAGGGAATGAG. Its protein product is CAWSVLGTGNE. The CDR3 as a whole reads CAWSVLGTGNEQFF.

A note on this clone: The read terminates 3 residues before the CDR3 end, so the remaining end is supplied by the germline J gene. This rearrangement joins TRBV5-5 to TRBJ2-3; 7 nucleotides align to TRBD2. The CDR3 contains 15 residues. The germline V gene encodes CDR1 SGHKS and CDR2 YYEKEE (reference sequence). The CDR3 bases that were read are TGTGCCAGCAGCCGCTCCCCGGGGGGTCATCAGCCG. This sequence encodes CASSRSPGGHQP. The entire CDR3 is CASSRSPGGHQPQYF.

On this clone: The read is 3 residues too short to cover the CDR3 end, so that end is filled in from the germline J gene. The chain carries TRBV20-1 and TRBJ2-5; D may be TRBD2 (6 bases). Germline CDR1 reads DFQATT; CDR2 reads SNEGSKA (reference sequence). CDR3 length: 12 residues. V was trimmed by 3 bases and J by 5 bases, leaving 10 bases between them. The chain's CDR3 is CSASGAGETQYF. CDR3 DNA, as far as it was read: TGCAGTGCTAGCGGGGCGGGGGAGACC.

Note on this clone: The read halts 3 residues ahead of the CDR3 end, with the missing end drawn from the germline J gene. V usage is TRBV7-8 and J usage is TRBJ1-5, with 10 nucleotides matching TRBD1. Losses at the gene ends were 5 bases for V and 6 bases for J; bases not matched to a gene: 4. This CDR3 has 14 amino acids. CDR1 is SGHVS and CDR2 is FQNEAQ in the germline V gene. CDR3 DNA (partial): TGTGCCAGCAGCCCTGACAGGGGGCGTCAGCCC. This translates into CASSPDRGRQP. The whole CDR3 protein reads CASSPDRGRQPQHF.

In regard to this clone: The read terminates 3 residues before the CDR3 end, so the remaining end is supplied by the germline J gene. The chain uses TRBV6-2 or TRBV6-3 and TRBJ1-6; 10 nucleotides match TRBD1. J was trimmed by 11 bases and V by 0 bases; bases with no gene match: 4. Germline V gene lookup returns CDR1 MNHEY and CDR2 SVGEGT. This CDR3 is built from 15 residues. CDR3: CASSYSGQGKTPLHF. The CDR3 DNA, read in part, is TGTGCCAGCAGTTACTCGGGACAGGGGAAAACACCC.

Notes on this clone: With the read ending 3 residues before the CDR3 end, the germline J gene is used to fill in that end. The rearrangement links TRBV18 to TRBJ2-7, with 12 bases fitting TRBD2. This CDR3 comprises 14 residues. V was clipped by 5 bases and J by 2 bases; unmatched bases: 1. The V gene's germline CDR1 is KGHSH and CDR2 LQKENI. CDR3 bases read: TGTGCCAGCTCAGGACTAGCGGGGACCTACGAG. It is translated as CASSGLAGTYE. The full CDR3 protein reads CASSGLAGTYEQYF. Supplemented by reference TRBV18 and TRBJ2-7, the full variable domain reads NAGVMQNPRHLVRRRGQEARLRCSPMKGHSHVYWYRQLPEEGLKFMVYLQKENIIDESGMPKERFSAEFPKEGPSILRIQQVVRGDSAAYFCASSGLAGTYEQYFGPGTRLTVT.

CDR3 bases read: TGTGCCAGCAGTTTAGACAGTTCCTACGAG. As protein: CASSLDSSYE. The complete CDR3 protein is CASSLDSSYEQYF. V usage is TRBV12-3 or TRBV12-4 and J usage is TRBJ2-7; no clear D. The read ends 3 residues before the CDR3 terminus; that terminus is restored from the germline J gene. V lost 1 base, J lost 1 base, and 5 bases lay in between. The CDR3 runs 13 residues.

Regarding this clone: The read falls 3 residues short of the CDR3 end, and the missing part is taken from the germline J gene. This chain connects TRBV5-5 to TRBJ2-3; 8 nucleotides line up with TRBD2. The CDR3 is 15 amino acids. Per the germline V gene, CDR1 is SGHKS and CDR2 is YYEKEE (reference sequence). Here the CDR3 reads CASSGTRFSEETQYF. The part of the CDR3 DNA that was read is TGTGCCAGCAGCGGGACTAGATTTTCGGAAGAGACG.

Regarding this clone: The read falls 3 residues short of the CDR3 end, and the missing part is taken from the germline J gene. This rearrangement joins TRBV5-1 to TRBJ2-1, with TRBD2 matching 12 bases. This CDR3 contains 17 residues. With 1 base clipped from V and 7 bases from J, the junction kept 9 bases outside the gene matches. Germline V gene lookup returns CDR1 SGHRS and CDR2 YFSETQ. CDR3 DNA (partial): TGCGCCAGCAGCTTGACTCAGACTAGCGGGAGTTGGAATGAG. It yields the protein CASSLTQTSGSWNE. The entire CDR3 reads CASSLTQTSGSWNEQFF.

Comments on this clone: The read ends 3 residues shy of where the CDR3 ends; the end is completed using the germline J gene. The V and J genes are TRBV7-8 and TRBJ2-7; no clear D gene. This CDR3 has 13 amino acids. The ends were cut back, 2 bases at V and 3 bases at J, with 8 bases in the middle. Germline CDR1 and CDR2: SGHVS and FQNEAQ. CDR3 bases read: TGTGCCAGCAGCTTAAACAGAAACTACGAG. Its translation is CASSLNRNYE. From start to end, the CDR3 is CASSLNRNYEQYF.

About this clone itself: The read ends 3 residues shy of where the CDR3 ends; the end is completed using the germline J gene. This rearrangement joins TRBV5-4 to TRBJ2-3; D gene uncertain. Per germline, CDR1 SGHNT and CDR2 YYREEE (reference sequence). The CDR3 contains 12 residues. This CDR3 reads CASSWATETQYF. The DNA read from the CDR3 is TGTGCCAGCAGCTGGGCCACGGAGACG.

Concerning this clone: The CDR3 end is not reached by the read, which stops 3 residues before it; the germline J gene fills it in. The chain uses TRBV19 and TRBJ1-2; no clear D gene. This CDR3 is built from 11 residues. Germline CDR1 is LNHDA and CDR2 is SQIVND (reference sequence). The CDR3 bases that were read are TGTGCCAGTCGCAATTACAATGAC. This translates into CASRNYND. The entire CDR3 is CASRNYNDYTF.

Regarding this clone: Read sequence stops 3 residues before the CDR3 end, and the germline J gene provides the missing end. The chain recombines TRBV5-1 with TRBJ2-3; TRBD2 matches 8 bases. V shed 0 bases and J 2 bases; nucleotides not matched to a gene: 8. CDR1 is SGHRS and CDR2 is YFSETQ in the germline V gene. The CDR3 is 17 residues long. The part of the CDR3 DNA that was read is TGCGCCAGCAGCTTGGGGCTAGCGGGCCGACTCACAGATACG. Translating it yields CASSLGLAGRLTDT. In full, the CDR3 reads CASSLGLAGRLTDTQYF.